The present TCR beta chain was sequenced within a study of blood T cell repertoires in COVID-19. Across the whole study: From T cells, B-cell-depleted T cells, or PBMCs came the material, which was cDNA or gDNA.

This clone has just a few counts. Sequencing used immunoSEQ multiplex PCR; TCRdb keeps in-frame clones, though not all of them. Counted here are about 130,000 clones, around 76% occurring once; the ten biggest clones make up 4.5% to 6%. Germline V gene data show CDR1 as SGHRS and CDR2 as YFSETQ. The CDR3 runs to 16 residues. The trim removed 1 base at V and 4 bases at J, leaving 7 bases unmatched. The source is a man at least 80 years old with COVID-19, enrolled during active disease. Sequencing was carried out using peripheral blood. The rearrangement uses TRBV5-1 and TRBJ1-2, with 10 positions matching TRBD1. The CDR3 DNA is TGCGCCAGCAGCTTGACCGACAGGGGGCGAAGCTATGGCTACACCTTC. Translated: CASSLTDRGRSYGYTF.